The 8 T cell receptor beta chains below come from one sample, sequenced in a study of blood T cells in healthy people across ages. Then a second PCR, running roughly 7 to 11 cycles, was carried out with a sample-barcoded 5' primer and a J-beta primer mix. TCRdb analysed the 5' RACE reads with MiXCR anew, one entry per CDR3 protein. The data show over 600,000 distinct CDR3 sequences, with around three fifths seen just once and about a quarter held by the top ten. Input material: blood. The receptors were gathered from a man aged 40-50 years in good health.

The V call is TRBV7-9, the J call TRBJ2-5; TRBD1 matches 10 bases. TRBJ2-7 explains the end of the DNA better; the J call may be wrong. The CDR3 spans 15 residues. Germline V lookup: CDR1 SEHNR, CDR2 FQNEAQ (reference sequence). The CDR3 region is CASSRQGASPYEQYF. The CDR3 coding sequence is TGTGCCAGCAGCCGACAGGGGGCCAGTCCTTACGAGCAGTACTTC.

The chain uses TRBV15 and TRBJ2-1; 10 bases map to TRBD1. The CDR3 is made up of 16 amino acids. V was pared by 1 base and J by 4 bases, with 4 bases of the junction left unmatched. Germline values: CDR1 LNHNV, CDR2 YYDKDF (reference sequence). In nucleotides, the CDR3 is TGTGCCACCAGCAGAGTGGGGACAGGGGCATACAATGAGCAGTTCTTC. It is translated as CATSRVGTGAYNEQFF.

V usage is TRBV10-2 and J usage is TRBJ2-1; TRBD1 agrees at 8 bases. This CDR3 is built from 10 residues. The V gene end was trimmed by 9 bases and the J gene end by 12 bases; junction bases not matched to a gene: 4. Looked up from germline, CDR1 is WSHSY and CDR2 is SAAADI. CDR3 residues: CASSGTGQFF. As DNA, the CDR3 is TGCGCCAGTTCCGGGACAGGGCAGTTCTTC.

The gene calls are TRBV5-1 and TRBJ2-7; 9 nucleotides align to TRBD2. Matching the DNA end better, TRBJ2-5 makes the J call doubtful. CDR1 is SGHRS and CDR2 is YFSETQ in the germline V gene. CDR3 length: 17 residues. The CDR3 protein is CASSFLGGRALSETQYF. In DNA form, the CDR3 reads TGCGCCAGCAGCTTTTTGGGCGGGAGGGCCCTTTCAGAGACCCAGTACTTC.

In this sample, this clonotype turned up a few times. J is TRBJ1-2 and V is TRBV5-6, with D tentatively TRBD1 (5 bases). The germline CDR1 and CDR2 sequences are SGHDT and YYEEEE. This CDR3 has 15 residues. Trimming removed 5 bases from V and 4 bases from J, with 18 bases in between. The CDR3: CASRIRDVGFYGYTF. CDR3 sequence (DNA): TGTGCCAGCAGGATCCGGGACGTGGGATTCTATGGCTACACCTTC. Combining the CDR3 with reference TRBV5-6 and TRBJ1-2 gives the whole variable domain DAGVTQSPTHLIKTRGQQVTLRCSPKSGHDTVSWYQQALGQGPQFIFQYYEEEERQRGNFPDRFSGHQFPNYSSELNVNALLLGDSALYLCASRIRDVGFYGYTFGSGTRLTVV.

The V call is TRBV12-3 or TRBV12-4, the J call TRBJ1-6, with 10 bases aligning to TRBD1. The CDR3 consists of 18 residues. V lost 7 bases to trimming and J lost 4 bases; unmatched junction nucleotides: 13. In DNA form, the CDR3 reads TGTGCCAGCAACCGAATGACCGGGACAGGGGATTATAATTCACCCCTCCACTTT. Encoded protein: CASNRMTGTGDYNSPLHF.

The chain links TRBV7-2 to TRBJ2-3, with D possibly matching TRBD2 (5 bases). V gave up 0 bases and J gave up 1 base, with 14 bases separating them. The CDR3 is 17 residues long. The germline V gene encodes CDR1 SGHTA and CDR2 FQGNSA. CDR3 protein: CASSLARNGIGTDTQYF. In nucleotides, the CDR3 is TGTGCCAGCAGCTTAGCGAGGAACGGGATAGGCACAGATACGCAGTATTTT.

The V gene is TRBV4-1, the J gene TRBJ2-1, with a possible D match to TRBD1 (7 bases). This CDR3 has 18 residues. Germline V gene lookup returns CDR1 MGHRA and CDR2 YSYEKL. Trimming shortened V by 3 bases and J by 10 bases, and 28 bases separated the two germline ends. The CDR3: CASSHQPRDRRSSYEQFF. CDR3 coding DNA: TGCGCCAGCAGCCACCAACCGCGGGACAGACGAAGCTCCTACGAGCAGTTCTTC.